These T cell receptor beta chains were read from a single sample in a study of T cells after yellow fever vaccination. Via MiXCR, TCRdb re-called the 5' RACE reads, giving one row per CDR3 protein. The sample contains a few hundred thousand distinct CDR3 sequences, more than 3.5% of which appear only once. The sequenced sample was PBMCs, obtained 15 days after the yellow fever booster vaccination. These receptors were obtained from a man aged 18 to 29 who received the YFV17D yellow fever vaccine. CDR3s leave out the opening cysteine and the closing phenylalanine or tryptophan. Each record gives: J gene, V gene, CDR3 protein.

TRBJ2-1,TRBV5-1,ASSLTVNNEQF
TRBJ2-1,TRBV5-1,ASSLGDMGTSEQF
TRBJ1-1,TRBV7-8,ASSFGFLQAARKNTEAF
TRBJ2-1,TRBV7-8,ASSPSGPTF
TRBJ1-1,TRBV6-5,ASSSPETGSTEAF
TRBJ2-5,TRBV12-3/TRBV12-4,ASGPSGDQETQY
TRBJ2-5,TRBV5-1,ASSLGSGGAQTQY
TRBJ2-7,TRBV11-2,ASSLRSSGNYEQY
TRBJ1-2,TRBV20-1,SARVGQGRVGGYT
TRBJ2-5,TRBV4-3,ASSQEGGQGAETQY
TRBJ1-6,TRBV9,ASSERSSGNSPLH
TRBJ1-1,TRBV29-1,SVFAGTGITEAF
TRBJ1-1,TRBV12-3/TRBV12-4,ASSYSLDTEAF
TRBJ2-1,TRBV15,ATSSKGGQGSYNEQF
TRBJ2-4,TRBV5-1,ASSLDRAGGNIQY
TRBJ2-1,TRBV19,ASSASGIPRAYNEQF
TRBJ2-3,TRBV10-3,ASDSGTSGGAPTDTQY
TRBJ2-2,TRBV6-5,ASSPAGGWTGELF
TRBJ2-6,TRBV5-1,ASSFAESSGANVLT
TRBJ1-5,TRBV12-2,ASRLATKTGTGKCGPQH
TRBJ1-1,TRBV20-1,SARDPQSMTEAF
TRBJ2-3,TRBV5-1,ASSPPAAGPTDTQY
TRBJ1-1,TRBV4-2,ASSQEYRANTEAF
TRBJ1-4,TRBV5-1,ASSLAGGGEKLF
TRBJ2-3,TRBV25-1,ASSELGTSLPDTQY
TRBJ2-5,TRBV6-2/TRBV6-3,ASRNPGDWGQETQY
TRBJ1-5,TRBV5-1,ASSLGAGVGQPQH
TRBJ2-5,TRBV13,ASSPRTSGAQETQY
TRBJ1-2,TRBV28,ASSAVPDDNGYT
TRBJ1-2,TRBV12-3/TRBV12-4,ASTITGSWGYT
TRBJ2-7,TRBV12-3/TRBV12-4,ASSYPGSYEQY
TRBJ1-2,TRBV7-2,ASSLMGIGGYT
TRBJ2-1,TRBV2,ASSEGTGINEQF
TRBJ1-3,TRBV20-1,SARKSEENTIY
TRBJ2-2,TRBV7-3,ASSSQGIGELF
TRBJ2-1,TRBV7-2,ASSLEFPGAGGEQF
TRBJ2-3,TRBV20-1,SASQTSGLTDTQY
TRBJ2-5,TRBV5-1,ASSRTSGGPQETQY
TRBJ2-1,TRBV7-9,ASSLGDRAHNEQF
TRBJ2-3,TRBV5-6,ASSPLPTVWEDTQY
TRBJ2-7,TRBV5-5,ASSLGTGSPYEQY
TRBJ2-1,TRBV5-1,ASSLGGGPPGYEQF
TRBJ1-5,TRBV12-3/TRBV12-4,ASSFGWTGLDQPQH
TRBJ2-5,TRBV6-2/TRBV6-3,ASSYSRGTQY
TRBJ1-2,TRBV28,ASSGPGQLNEGYT